The 21 T cell receptor beta chains given below trace back to one sample, sequenced in a study of control samples from healthy donors and cancer patients. The table came from immunoSEQ multiplex PCR; TCRdb's copy has only in-frame clones and leaves some out. In the table there are under 20,000 clones, roughly 86% of which are singletons. Sequencing was performed on PBMCs. Source of these receptors: a woman aged 70 to 79 with colorectal cancer.

This clone was recorded once. The J gene is TRBJ2-1, the V gene TRBV4-1; 8 nucleotides line up with TRBD2. CDR3 length: 18 residues. The V segment lost 4 bases and the J segment 0 bases; nucleotides outside the gene matches: 11. Germline lookup yields CDR1 MGHRA and CDR2 YSYEKL. CDR3 DNA: TGCGCCAGCAGCCCGCAGGAACTAGCGGATCTCTCCTACAATGAGCAGTTCTTC. It translates to CASSPQELADLSYNEQFF.

The CDR3 DNA reads as TGCGCCAGCAGCCAAGCTCACAATCAGCCCCAGCATTTT. The encoded protein is CASSQAHNQPQHF. This chain connects TRBV4-1 to TRBJ1-5; D ambiguous. Trimming removed 1 base at V and 3 bases at J, with 4 bases between. This CDR3 is built from 13 residues. Germline V lookup: CDR1 MGHRA, CDR2 YSYEKL.

The CDR3 DNA follows: TGTGCCAGTAGTATAGCCCAGGGCTACGAGCAGTACTTC. This sequence encodes CASSIAQGYEQYF. The V and J genes are TRBV19 and TRBJ2-7, with D possibly being TRBD1 (5 bases). CDR1 is LNHDA and CDR2 is SQIVND in the germline V gene (reference sequence). Trimming pared 1 base from V and 3 bases from J, leaving 7 bases between. The CDR3 covers 13 residues.

The V and J genes are TRBV6-2 or TRBV6-3 and TRBJ2-7, with 8 bases fitting TRBD1. J was trimmed by 2 bases and V by 5 bases; bases with no gene match: 11. The V gene's germline CDR1 is MNHEY and CDR2 SVGEGT. CDR3 length equals 16 residues. CDR3 protein: CASSPPSRGLTYEQYF. In nucleotides, the CDR3 is TGTGCCAGCAGTCCCCCCAGCAGGGGGCTTACCTACGAGCAGTACTTC.

In this sample, this clone turned up once. This chain links TRBV6-5 with TRBJ1-5; D remains unclear. V gave up 10 bases and J gave up 2 bases, with 12 bases separating them. Germline V gene data show CDR1 as MNHEY and CDR2 as SVGAGI. The CDR3 extends over 13 amino acids. The CDR3 DNA follows: TGTGCCATCAACACAAGGGGCAATCAGCCCCAGCATTTT. Protein sequence: CAINTRGNQPQHF.

V and J are TRBV29-1 and TRBJ2-5; TRBD1 might be the D (5 bases). V lost 8 bases to trimming and J lost 0 bases, with 10 bases between them. Germline assignment: CDR1 SQVTM and CDR2 ANQGSEA. This CDR3 contains 12 residues. CDR3 sequence: CSSQGYQETQYF. CDR3 DNA: TGCAGCTCTCAGGGATACCAAGAGACCCAGTACTTC.

This chain links TRBV5-1 with TRBJ2-2; TRBD1 aligns across 9 bases. The V and J ends lost 0 bases and 5 bases, in that order; junction bases with no gene match: 5. This CDR3 comprises 16 residues. Germline assignment: CDR1 SGHRS and CDR2 YFSETQ. The CDR3 DNA is TGCGCCAGCAGCTTGGACCGACAGGGGGGGACCGGGGAGCTGTTTTTT. It encodes CASSLDRQGGTGELFF.

This clone has just a few counts. V usage is TRBV25-1 and J usage is TRBJ2-3; a weak D match, TRBD2 (6 bases). The CDR3 has 11 amino acids. Trimming removed 8 bases at V and 14 bases at J, with 17 bases between. Looked up from germline, CDR1 is MGHDK and CDR2 is SYGVNS. For the CDR3, the DNA is TGTGCCAGCCGGGGCGGGACCGAAGGGTATTTT. Translated, it gives CASRGGTEGYF.

The chain employs TRBV11-2 and TRBJ1-2; D call uncertain. Germline CDR1 is SGHAT and CDR2 is FQNNGV. V was pared by 1 base and J by 4 bases, with 13 bases between. The CDR3 spans 15 residues. The CDR3 DNA reads TGTGCCAGCAGCTTAGTAGGGTCCCCCCCCTATGGCTACACCTTC. Its translation: CASSLVGSPPYGYTF.

The V and J genes are TRBV7-9 and TRBJ1-4, with TRBD1 as a possible D gene (5 bases). Per the germline V gene, CDR1 is SEHNR and CDR2 is FQNEAQ (reference sequence). V shed 1 base and J shed 0 bases, with 9 bases lying between them. The CDR3 sequence is 16 residues long. CDR3 amino acids: CASSLDSGATNEKLFF. CDR3 in DNA: TGTGCCAGCAGCTTAGATTCGGGGGCAACTAATGAAAAACTGTTTTTT.

The chain has TRBV15 and TRBJ1-6, with D perhaps matching TRBD1 (5 bases). V dropped 0 bases and J dropped 7 bases, with 13 bases sitting between them. CDR1 and CDR2 (germline): LNHNV, YYDKDF (reference sequence). The CDR3 runs to 16 residues. The CDR3 DNA reads TGTGCCACCAGCAGAGATCGGGGACGGTCAAATTCACCCCTCCACTTT. It encodes CATSRDRGRSNSPLHF.

This chain joins TRBV4-1 and TRBJ2-2, with D perhaps given as TRBD1 or TRBD2 (5 bases each). CDR3 length: 16 residues. Germline CDR1 and CDR2: MGHRA and YSYEKL. Trimming removed 1 base from V and 4 bases from J, with 13 bases in between. CDR3 sequence (DNA): TGCGCCAGCAGCCAAGGGGGACCGCGAGTCACCGGGGAGCTGTTTTTT. This gives the protein CASSQGGPRVTGELFF.

The chain couples TRBV5-1 to TRBJ2-7, with 10 bases lining up with TRBD2. The CDR3 contains 16 residues. CDR1 SGHRS and CDR2 YFSETQ come from the germline V gene. V gave up 4 bases and J gave up 2 bases; unmatched junction bases: 9. As DNA, the CDR3 is TGCGCCAGCAGCCCAACCGGGACTAGCGCGCCCTACGAGCAGTACTTC. This gives the protein CASSPTGTSAPYEQYF.

This clone was seen only a few times. V gene TRBV12-3 or TRBV12-4 combines with J gene TRBJ1-5; D might be TRBD1 (6 bases). The CDR3 sequence is 13 residues long. Trimming cost V 6 bases and J 4 bases, with 10 bases left between them. CDR3 amino acids: CASSLDRNQPQHF. Written as DNA, the CDR3 is TGTGCCAGCAGCCTTGACAGGAATCAGCCCCAGCATTTT.

The rearrangement joins TRBV19 to TRBJ1-4; D not resolved. Germline values: CDR1 LNHDA, CDR2 SQIVND (reference sequence). Trimming cost V 5 bases and J 5 bases, with 9 bases left between them. CDR3 length: 13 residues. The CDR3 sequence: CASSPTGNEKLFF. DNA of the CDR3: TGTGCCAGTAGTCCTACCGGAAATGAAAAACTGTTTTTT.

The chain has TRBV2 and TRBJ1-5; D might be TRBD1 (5 bases). The germline gives CDR1 SNHLY, CDR2 FYNNEI. Trimming took 4 bases from V and 8 from J, leaving 12 bases between them. This CDR3 region has 13 residues. The CDR3 loop reads CASSGEGTEPQHF. CDR3 in DNA: TGTGCCAGCAGTGGCGAGGGGACTGAGCCCCAGCATTTT. Variable domain in full (rest from reference TRBV2 and TRBJ1-5): EPEVTQTPSHQVTQMGQEVILRCVPISNHLYFYWYRQILGQKVEFLVSFYNNEISEKSEIFDDQFSVERPDGSNFTLKIRSTKLEDSAMYFCASSGEGTEPQHFGDGTRLSIL.

V gene TRBV11-2 combines with J gene TRBJ1-3; D may be TRBD1 (6 bases). V was shortened by 5 bases and J by 4 bases, with 15 bases between the two germline ends. CDR1 is SGHAT, CDR2 FQNNGV, per germline. The CDR3 is 15 residues long. The CDR3: CASSLLQGQGNTIYF. The CDR3 region has the DNA TGTGCCAGCAGCCTCCTACAGGGCCAGGGAAACACCATATATTTT.

The chain employs TRBV24-1 and TRBJ2-7, with D possibly matching TRBD2 (6 bases). Germline loops: CDR1 KGHDR, CDR2 SFDVKD. This CDR3 contains 10 residues. V shed 9 bases and J shed 9 bases, with 11 bases lying between them. The CDR3 sequence is CATQGTWQYF. In DNA, the CDR3 is TGTGCCACCCAAGGGACTTGGCAGTACTTC.

The V gene is TRBV4-2, the J gene TRBJ1-2, with a tentative D call TRBD1 (6 bases). The CDR3 has 15 residues. Germline V gene lookup returns CDR1 LGHNA and CDR2 YNFKEQ. V gave up 4 bases and J gave up 0 bases, with 12 bases separating them. For the CDR3, the DNA is TGTGCCAGCAGCCGATCAGGGGCTACTAACTATGGCTACACCTTC. Amino acid sequence: CASSRSGATNYGYTF.

This clone occurred a few times. The chain links TRBV6-2 or TRBV6-3 to TRBJ2-3; weak D call: TRBD2 (6 bases). Looked up from germline, CDR1 is MNHEY and CDR2 is SVGEGT. V was clipped by 2 bases and J by 0 bases, with 18 bases between them. There are 18 residues in the CDR3. CDR3 nucleotide sequence: TGTGCCAGCAGTTACATCCCTACAAGGGACTCTAGCACAGATACGCAGTATTTT. It is translated as CASSYIPTRDSSTDTQYF.

V gene TRBV7-2 combines with J gene TRBJ1-2, with D tentatively TRBD1 (5 bases). CDR1 and CDR2 (germline): SGHTA, FQGNSA. Trimming pared 1 base from V and 3 bases from J, leaving 9 bases between. The CDR3 has 14 amino acids. This chain's CDR3 is CASSLVQGDYGYTF. As DNA, the CDR3 is TGTGCCAGCAGCTTAGTCCAGGGAGACTATGGCTACACCTTC. Using reference TRBV7-2 and TRBJ1-2 for the parts outside the CDR3, the full variable domain is GAGVSQSPSNKVTEKGKDVELRCDPISGHTALYWYRQSLGQGLEFLIYFQGNSAPDKSGLPSDRFSAERTGGSVSTLTIQRTQQEDSAVYLCASSLVQGDYGYTFGSGTRLTVV.